This entry lists 22 T cell receptor beta chains sequenced from one sample in a study of cytomegalovirus exposure and HLA in healthy donors. PCR was performed using 60 Vbeta and 13 Jbeta primers. Profiling relied on immunoSEQ multiplex PCR, and the TCRdb table lists in-frame clones only, not all of them. The sample includes about 130,000 clones, approximately 84% seen only once; the top ten take approximately 1.7%. Input material: PBMCs. The receptors here all came from a woman in her thirties or forties in good health and CMV-seronegative.

The chain links TRBV2 to TRBJ2-7; D gene ambiguous. V lost 6 bases and J 12 bases, leaving 18 bases between the germline ends. Germline-derived CDR1 and CDR2 are SNHLY and FYNNEI. The CDR3 consists of 12 residues. The CDR3 nucleotides are TGTGCCAGCAGAGACATGAAACCCCAACCGTACTTC. Translating it yields CASRDMKPQPYF.

With regard to this clone: One end of the junction does not line up with germline, which may come from a read error. This chain joins TRBV6-5 and TRBJ2-4; the D gene is possibly TRBD1 (6 bases). The CDR3 is 14 residues long. The germline CDR1 and CDR2 sequences are MNHEY and SVGAGI. CDR3 coding DNA: TGTGCCAGCAGGCCACTGGGGGACAAAAACAGTCAGTACTTC. As protein: CASRPLGDKNSQYF.

The chain has TRBV6-6 and TRBJ2-3, with a tentative D call TRBD1 (5 bases). CDR1 and CDR2 (germline): MNHNY, SVGAGI (reference sequence). The CDR3 has 14 amino acids. With 4 bases removed from V and 5 bases from J, the gap between germline ends came to 13 bases. The CDR3 loop is CASSSGLILDTQYF. The DNA for the CDR3 is TGTGCCAGCAGTTCAGGGTTAATATTAGATACGCAGTATTTT.

CDR3 sequence (DNA): TGTGCCAGCAGCGTTGACACCGCTGAAGCTTTCTTT. Translated: CASSVDTAEAFF. The chain carries TRBV11-2 and TRBJ1-1; D ambiguous. The CDR3 sequence is 12 residues long. Germline values: CDR1 SGHAT, CDR2 FQNNGV. V was cut by 5 bases and J by 6 bases, with 10 bases left in between.

The V call is TRBV11-2, the J call TRBJ1-1; 9 nucleotides line up with TRBD1. The germline gives CDR1 SGHAT, CDR2 FQNNGV. CDR3 length equals 16 residues. The J segment lost 4 bases and the V segment lost 2 bases, leaving 8 bases of the junction unmatched. CDR3 DNA: TGTGCCAGCAGCTTACCCCGGACAGGGGCGAGCACTGAAGCTTTCTTT. As protein: CASSLPRTGASTEAFF. Based on the CDR3 plus reference TRBV11-2 and TRBJ1-1, the full variable domain is EAGVAQSPRYKIIEKRQSVAFWCNPISGHATLYWYQQILGQGPKLLIQFQNNGVVDDSQLPKDRFSAERLKGVDSTLKIQPAKLEDSAVYLCASSLPRTGASTEAFFGQGTRLTVV.

The chain combines TRBV6-1 with TRBJ2-3, with 11 bases identical to TRBD2. The CDR3 is 15 amino acids. The ends lost 2 bases at V and 5 bases at J; junction bases unmatched: 3. Per the germline V gene, CDR1 is MNHNS and CDR2 is SASEGT. This CDR3 is CASSESLAGGDTQYF. The CDR3 bases are TGTGCCAGCAGTGAAAGTCTAGCGGGAGGAGATACGCAGTATTTT.

This clone was counted only a few times. V gene TRBV2 combines with J gene TRBJ1-2, with D possibly being TRBD1 (6 bases). The germline CDR1 and CDR2 sequences are SNHLY and FYNNEI. The CDR3 runs to 14 residues. The ends were cut back, 3 bases at V and 4 bases at J, with 12 bases in the middle. DNA for the CDR3: TGTGCCAGCAGTGATGAACAGGGCCTCTATGGCTACACCTTC. It specifies CASSDEQGLYGYTF.

This chain links TRBV28 with TRBJ1-3; TRBD1 agrees at 10 bases. The CDR3 totals 19 residues. V gave up 7 bases and J gave up 2 bases; unmatched junction bases: 17. Germline V gives CDR1 MDHEN, CDR2 SYDVKM. The CDR3 bases are TGTGCCAGCACGGCCGGGACAGGGGTAGTTAACGTCGCTGGAAACACCATATATTTT. Encoded protein: CASTAGTGVVNVAGNTIYF.

This chain connects TRBV5-1 to TRBJ2-3; TRBD1 matches 8 bases. The germline V gene encodes CDR1 SGHRS and CDR2 YFSETQ. V lost 0 bases to trimming and J lost 1 base; unmatched junction nucleotides: 4. The CDR3 is 16 residues long. CDR3 in DNA: TGCGCCAGCAGCTTGGAATGGACAGGGCGCACAGATACGCAGTATTTT. It yields the protein CASSLEWTGRTDTQYF.

The chain has TRBV6-1 and TRBJ1-5, with a tentative D call TRBD1 (5 bases). V was cut by 6 bases and J by 3 bases, with 12 bases left in between. CDR3 length: 14 amino acids. Germline loops: CDR1 MNHNS, CDR2 SASEGT. The CDR3, as DNA: TGTGCCAGCAGGGGTACAGGAAACAATCAGCCCCAGCATTTT. This translates into CASRGTGNNQPQHF.

V is TRBV19 and J is TRBJ2-5; unclear D gene. The germline V gene has CDR1 LNHDA and CDR2 SQIVND (reference sequence). Trimming stripped 5 bases from V and 5 bases from J, with 12 bases between. The CDR3 covers 13 residues. The CDR3 loop is CASSSRERETQYF. In nucleotides, the CDR3 is TGTGCCAGTAGTTCCAGAGAGAGGGAGACCCAGTACTTC.

The chain has TRBV6-1 and TRBJ1-1; D unclear. The V end was cut by 6 bases, the J end by 3 bases, with 11 bases between. CDR1 and CDR2 from the germline V gene are MNHNS and SASEGT. The CDR3 is 13 amino acids. Here the CDR3 DNA reads TGTGCCAGCAGACCCCCCGCAGACACTGAAGCTTTCTTT. Translation: CASRPPADTEAFF.

The rearrangement links TRBV5-1 to TRBJ2-4, with TRBD2 matching over 14 bases. J gave up 12 bases and V 4 bases, and 6 bases lay outside the gene matches. This CDR3 comprises 14 residues. Germline V gives CDR1 SGHRS, CDR2 YFSETQ. For the CDR3, the DNA is TGCGCCAGCAGCCCCGGACTAGCGGGAGGAGGTCAGTACTTC. As protein: CASSPGLAGGGQYF. Variable domain in full (rest from reference TRBV5-1 and TRBJ2-4): KAGVTQTPRYLIKTRGQQVTLSCSPISGHRSVSWYQQTPGQGLQFLFEYFSETQRNKGNFPGRFSGRQFSNSRSEMNVSTLELGDSALYLCASSPGLAGGGQYFGAGTRLSVL.

J is TRBJ1-5 and V is TRBV29-1; D ambiguous. Germline V lookup: CDR1 SQVTM, CDR2 ANQGSEA. The CDR3 totals 12 residues. Trimming took 4 bases from V and 7 from J, leaving 11 bases between them. The CDR3 DNA follows: TGCAGCGTTGGGCAGCCCGGGCAGCCCCAGCATTTT. Protein product: CSVGQPGQPQHF.

V gene TRBV6-5 combines with J gene TRBJ1-5, with a possible D match to TRBD1 (5 bases). This CDR3 contains 12 residues. Germline V gene sequence: CDR1 MNHEY, CDR2 SVGAGI. Trimming removed 5 bases from V and 5 bases from J, with 7 bases in between. The CDR3 sequence is CASSGGDQPQHF. The CDR3 DNA reads as TGTGCCAGCAGTGGAGGGGATCAGCCCCAGCATTTT.

This chain links TRBV5-6 with TRBJ1-4; maybe TRBD1 (5 bases). CDR1 and CDR2 from the germline V gene are SGHDT and YYEEEE. The CDR3 is made up of 13 amino acids. With 7 bases removed from V and 6 bases from J, the gap between germline ends came to 13 bases. CDR3 in DNA: TGTGCCAGCGGGAGGGGTTATGATGAAAAACTGTTTTTT. Residues: CASGRGYDEKLFF. Drawing the rest from reference TRBV5-6 and TRBJ1-4, the complete variable domain is DAGVTQSPTHLIKTRGQQVTLRCSPKSGHDTVSWYQQALGQGPQFIFQYYEEEERQRGNFPDRFSGHQFPNYSSELNVNALLLGDSALYLCASGRGYDEKLFFGSGTQLSVL.

V usage is TRBV6-1 and J usage is TRBJ1-2; D may be TRBD1 (6 bases). The CDR3 covers 16 residues. V shed 0 bases and J shed 8 bases, with 19 bases lying between them. Germline lookup yields CDR1 MNHNS and CDR2 SASEGT. CDR3 DNA: TGTGCCAGCAGTGAAGCAGGACAGCACTTCCTGGGGGGCTACACCTTC. Its protein product is CASSEAGQHFLGGYTF.

The V gene is TRBV7-3, the J gene TRBJ1-1, with D maybe TRBD1 (5 bases). This CDR3 has 13 residues. Trimming took 2 bases from V and 5 from J, leaving 9 bases between them. The germline V gene has CDR1 SGHTA and CDR2 FQGTGA. The CDR3, as DNA: TGTGCCAGCAGCTTAGGGGGGTCTACTGAAGCTTTCTTT. Its translation: CASSLGGSTEAFF.

This chain links TRBV28 with TRBJ1-4; tentative D call: TRBD1 (6 bases). The CDR3 is made up of 15 amino acids. CDR1 and CDR2 (germline): MDHEN, SYDVKM. With 5 bases removed from V and 8 bases from J, the gap between germline ends came to 18 bases. The CDR3 DNA sequence: TGTGCCAGCAGTCCTGGCCGACAGGTTTGGGAAAAACTGTTTTTT. Encoded protein: CASSPGRQVWEKLFF.

The rearrangement joins TRBV6-5 to TRBJ1-1, with D hard to call. The CDR3 runs 14 residues. Between the trimmed V and J ends, which lost 0 bases and 1 base, there was a span of 6 bases. CDR1 MNHEY and CDR2 SVGAGI come from the germline V gene. CDR3: CASSYSDWNTEAFF. In nucleotides, the CDR3 is TGTGCCAGCAGTTACTCGGACTGGAACACTGAAGCTTTCTTT.

The chain uses TRBV11-2 and TRBJ2-1; 9 bases line up with TRBD2. V shed 2 bases and J 4 bases; nucleotides not matched to a gene: 3. CDR1 is SGHAT and CDR2 is FQNNGV in the germline V gene. The CDR3 has 15 amino acids. Here the CDR3 reads CASSLLAGAYNEQFF. DNA for the CDR3: TGTGCCAGCAGCTTATTAGCGGGAGCGTACAATGAGCAGTTCTTC.

In DNA, the CDR3 is TGCAGCGCCCGGGACAGGGGCTGGGATGGCTACACCTTC. It yields the protein CSARDRGWDGYTF. The chain links TRBV29-1 to TRBJ1-2, with TRBD1 matching over 10 bases. Per the germline V gene, CDR1 is SQVTM and CDR2 is ANQGSEA. This CDR3 comprises 13 residues. J lost 6 bases, V lost 7 bases, and 8 bases had no gene match.